This entry lists 3 T cell receptor beta chains sequenced from one sample in a study of T cell responses to AZD1222 COVID-19 vaccine. Generated by immunoSEQ multiplex PCR, the TCRdb table keeps only in-frame clones and is missing some. This table holds tens of thousands of clones, 92% found once. The specimen was peripheral blood, collected on day 0 of AZD1222 vaccination. The receptors here all came from an adult in good health.

The chain is built from TRBV7-2 and TRBJ1-1; 7 nucleotides line up with TRBD1. V lost 5 bases to trimming and J lost 3 bases; unmatched junction nucleotides: 9. The length of the CDR3 is 15 residues. Germline CDR1 is SGHTA and CDR2 is FQGNSA. CDR3 loop: CASSPGGGGHTEAFF. In DNA, the CDR3 is TGTGCCAGCAGCCCAGGAGGGGGCGGGCACACTGAAGCTTTCTTT.

The J gene is TRBJ2-2, the V gene TRBV24-1; D is unresolved. The CDR3 loop spans 12 amino acids. V lost 1 base and J lost 5, with 1 base in between. The V gene's germline CDR1 is KGHDR and CDR2 SFDVKD. Written as DNA, the CDR3 is TGTGCCACCAGTGATTTTACCGGGGAGCTGTTTTTT. This sequence encodes CATSDFTGELFF.

This chain links TRBV30 with TRBJ2-3; TRBD2 agrees at 7 bases. V gave up 2 bases and J gave up 0 bases; unmatched junction bases: 5. Germline V gene lookup returns CDR1 GTSNPN and CDR2 SVGIG (reference sequence). This CDR3 region has 15 residues. This CDR3 is CAWSTDGRSTDTQYF. CDR3 bases: TGTGCCTGGAGTACGGACGGGAGGAGCACAGATACGCAGTATTTT.